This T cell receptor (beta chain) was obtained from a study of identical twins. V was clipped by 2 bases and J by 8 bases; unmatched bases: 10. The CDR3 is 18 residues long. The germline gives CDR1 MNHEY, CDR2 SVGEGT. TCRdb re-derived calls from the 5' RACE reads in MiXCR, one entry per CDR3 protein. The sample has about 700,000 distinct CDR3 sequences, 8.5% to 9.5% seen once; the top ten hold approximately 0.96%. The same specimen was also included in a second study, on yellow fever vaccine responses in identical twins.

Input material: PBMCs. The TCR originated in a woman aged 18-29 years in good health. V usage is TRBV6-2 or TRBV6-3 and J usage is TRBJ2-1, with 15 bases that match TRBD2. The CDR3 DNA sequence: TGTGCCAGCAGTTACGGACTAGCGGGGGGGCCAAAACACTATGAGCAGTTCTTC. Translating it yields CASSYGLAGGPKHYEQFF.